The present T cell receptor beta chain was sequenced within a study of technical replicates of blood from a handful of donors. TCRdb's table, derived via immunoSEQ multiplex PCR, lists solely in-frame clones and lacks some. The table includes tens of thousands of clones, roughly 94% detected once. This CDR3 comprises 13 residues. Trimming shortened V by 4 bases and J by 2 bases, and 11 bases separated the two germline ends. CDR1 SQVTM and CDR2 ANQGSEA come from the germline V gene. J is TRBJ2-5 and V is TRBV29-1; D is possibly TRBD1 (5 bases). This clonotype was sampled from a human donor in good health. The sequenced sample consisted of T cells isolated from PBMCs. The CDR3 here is CSVGWGGQETQYF. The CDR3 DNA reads TGCAGCGTTGGTTGGGGCGGTCAAGAGACCCAGTACTTC.